One sample yielded the 15 T cell receptor beta chains listed below, sequenced in a study of beta chain features in type 1 diabetes. TCRB transcripts that were expressed got sequenced, as all of the isolated RNA had been reverse transcribed. TCRdb's copy holds only in-frame clones and misses some; the assay was immunoSEQ multiplex PCR. Among 240,000 or so clones listed, 68% were seen once. Sequenced input: naive CD4+ T cells from blood. These receptors came from a man aged 30 to 45 in good health.

The J gene is TRBJ2-2, the V gene TRBV29-1; no firm D call. The CDR3 has 12 amino acids. Trimming shortened V by 1 base and J by 4 bases, and 4 bases separated the two germline ends. Per germline, CDR1 SQVTM and CDR2 ANQGSEA. The CDR3 loop is CSVEGITGELFF. The CDR3 DNA sequence: TGCAGCGTTGAAGGGATCACCGGGGAGCTGTTTTTT.

The chain recombines TRBV28 with TRBJ2-4, with D unclear. V was clipped by 8 bases and J by 7 bases, with 15 bases between them. The CDR3 totals 13 residues. Germline V CDR1 and CDR2: MDHEN, SYDVKM. The CDR3 loop reads CASLSPQNNIQYF. The CDR3 DNA follows: TGTGCCAGCCTGTCGCCGCAGAACAACATTCAGTACTTC.

V gene TRBV30 combines with J gene TRBJ2-1; D might be TRBD2 (6 bases). The CDR3 runs 15 residues. V dropped 7 bases and J dropped 6 bases, with 22 bases sitting between them. Germline V gene sequence: CDR1 GTSNPN, CDR2 SVGIG (reference sequence). The CDR3: CASSPLANEVNEQFF. The CDR3 coding sequence is TGTGCCTCCTCCCCGCTAGCGAATGAAGTCAATGAGCAGTTCTTC.

The rearrangement joins TRBV28 to TRBJ2-1; 11 bases fit TRBD1. J gave up 10 bases and V 7 bases, and 6 bases lay outside the gene matches. The germline V gene has CDR1 MDHEN and CDR2 SYDVKM. The CDR3 runs 13 residues. CDR3 amino acids: CASIPDRGREQFF. DNA of the CDR3: TGTGCCAGCATTCCGGACAGGGGGCGAGAGCAGTTCTTC.

A few counts support this clone. The chain has TRBV6-1 and TRBJ2-1; D call uncertain. The germline gives CDR1 MNHNS, CDR2 SASEGT. The CDR3 loop spans 14 amino acids. The V end lost 4 bases, the J end lost 5 bases, and 12 bases lay between the germline ends. This CDR3 is CASSVNVINNEQFF. The CDR3 DNA reads TGTGCCAGCAGTGTTAACGTCATAAACAATGAGCAGTTCTTC.

The chain has TRBV30 and TRBJ2-5; D may be TRBD2 (5 bases). Germline V gene lookup returns CDR1 GTSNPN and CDR2 SVGIG (reference sequence). The germline V and J ends were trimmed by 2 bases and 2 bases, with 12 bases remaining between them. This CDR3 spans 14 amino acids. The chain's CDR3 is CAWSPPGVQETQYF. As DNA, the CDR3 is TGTGCCTGGAGTCCACCCGGGGTACAAGAGACCCAGTACTTC.

This clone was seen a few times. Additional DNA sequences in this sample encode the identical CDR3. The chain is built from TRBV2 and TRBJ2-5, with TRBD1 identical over 7 bases. Looked up from germline, CDR1 is SNHLY and CDR2 is FYNNEI. This CDR3 spans 12 amino acids. With V trimmed by 5 bases and J by 5 bases, 2 bases remained unmatched. In nucleotides, the CDR3 is TGTGCCAGCAGTACAGGGGTCGAGACCCAGTACTTC. Protein: CASSTGVETQYF.

This clone was observed a few times. The chain uses TRBV29-1 and TRBJ2-6; D possibly corresponds to TRBD2 (5 bases). Trimming cost V 4 bases and J 0 bases, with 10 bases left between them. This CDR3 has 15 residues. The germline V gene has CDR1 SQVTM and CDR2 ANQGSEA. The CDR3 reads CSVVPGSSGANVLTF. CDR3 sequence (DNA): TGCAGCGTTGTTCCTGGGAGCTCTGGGGCCAACGTCCTGACTTTC.

This clone was counted a few times. The chain uses TRBV9 and TRBJ2-7; 9 bases fit TRBD1. The CDR3 is 17 amino acids. J gave up 5 bases and V 3 bases, and 15 bases lay outside the gene matches. The germline V gene has CDR1 SGDLS and CDR2 YYNGEE. DNA of the CDR3: TGTGCCAGCAGCGCGCCGGGACAGGGTATGGGGTCCAACGAGCAGTACTTC. This sequence encodes CASSAPGQGMGSNEQYF.

The rearrangement links TRBV23-1 to TRBJ2-1, with TRBD2 matching 7 bases. TRBV23-1 is an ORF, with its function uncertain. The J segment lost 2 bases and the V segment lost 3 bases, leaving 4 bases of the junction unmatched. This CDR3 has 15 residues. CDR3 protein: CASSHCGRAYNEQFF. The CDR3 bases are TGCGCCAGCAGTCATTGCGGGAGAGCCTACAATGAGCAGTTCTTC.

V is TRBV29-1 and J is TRBJ2-7; unclear D gene. This CDR3 has 13 residues. Germline V gene sequence: CDR1 SQVTM, CDR2 ANQGSEA. Trimming left V 6 bases short and J 9 bases short, with 21 bases between. In nucleotides, the CDR3 is TGCAGCGTGATCTACCCCACCGCCCTCGGGCAGTACTTC. Protein: CSVIYPTALGQYF.

The chain links TRBV6-5 to TRBJ1-2; D is perhaps TRBD1 (6 bases). The CDR3 runs 12 residues. V lost 5 bases to trimming and J lost 6 bases, with 10 bases between them. The germline V gene encodes CDR1 MNHEY and CDR2 SVGAGI. CDR3 residues: CASSPQGNGYTF. The CDR3 DNA sequence: TGTGCCAGCAGTCCACAGGGAAATGGCTACACCTTC.

The chain combines TRBV10-3 with TRBJ2-5; D is uncertain. This CDR3 is built from 14 residues. The V and J ends lost 4 bases and 2 bases respectively, with 11 bases between them. Germline V CDR1 and CDR2: ENHRY, SYGVKD. The CDR3 is CAISVGSLQETQYF. The CDR3 DNA reads TGTGCCATCAGTGTGGGCAGTCTTCAAGAGACCCAGTACTTC.

This clone came up a few times. The chain joins TRBV6-5 to TRBJ2-1; D gene ambiguous. V was pared by 6 bases and J by 4 bases, with 10 bases between. The CDR3 covers 13 residues. CDR1 and CDR2 from the germline V gene are MNHEY and SVGAGI. The CDR3 spells CASSPNHYNEQFF. CDR3 bases: TGTGCCAGCAGCCCGAACCATTACAATGAGCAGTTCTTC.

J is TRBJ2-7 and V is TRBV25-1; possibly TRBD1 or TRBD2 for D (5 bases each). Trimming left V 0 bases short and J 6 bases short, with 18 bases between. CDR1 is MGHDK, CDR2 SYGVNS, per germline. This CDR3 is 16 amino acids long. The CDR3 DNA sequence: TGTGCCAGCAGTGAATACCGGGACGGTTTTATTGGCGAGCAGTACTTC. It is translated as CASSEYRDGFIGEQYF.